This T cell receptor beta chain was sequenced for a study of Ad26.COV2.S vaccination and SARS-CoV-2 variants (dated by TCRdb to the early 2020s). With respect to the entire study: Donors in the vaccine arm were drawn from COV1001, a multicentre, randomized, double-blind, placebo-controlled phase I-IIa trial testing Ad26.COV2.S in healthy adults. Ad26.COV2.S was administered intramuscularly at 5 x 10^10 or 1 x 10^11 viral particles, either as a single shot or as two shots given 56 days apart. The specificity and breadth of SARS-CoV-2-reactive T cell receptors after Ad26.COV2.S vaccination were assessed by TCRbeta repertoire sequencing. A total of around 32 samples were included in the TCR-sequenced set, comprising around 19 Ad26.COV2.S vaccine recipients, 5 placebo recipients and 8 SARS-CoV-2 convalescent individuals. Participants in the trial were split at random into five groups of five each, receiving low-dose or high-dose Ad26.COV2.S once or twice, or else placebo on both occasions. Investigators remained blinded to trial group allocation during experiments and outcome assessment.

The immunoSEQ Assay was used to sequence TCRbeta CDR3 regions. After extraction, genomic DNA underwent amplification by bias-controlled multiplex PCR, followed by high-throughput sequencing. In the paper's pipeline: To quantify the absolute abundance of every unique TCRbeta CDR3 region, sequences were collapsed and filtered. T cell fraction was estimated by normalization of TCRbeta template counts to usable DNA, with usable DNA being measured through amplification of reference genes present in all nucleated cells. Repertoire TCRs were annotated as SARS-CoV-2-specific by exact matching of V gene, CDR3 amino acid sequence and J gene to a known reactive TCR set. The reference SARS-CoV-2 TCR set came from MIRA and was filtered for enrichment in COVID-19-positive ImmuneCODE repertoires, removing public or cross-reactive TCRs. Using the MIRA antigens, annotated TCRs were further analysed by specific ORF or by position within an ORF. Depth was the summed frequency of annotated unique rearrangements, while breadth was defined as annotated unique rearrangements over total unique productive rearrangements. Two-sided Wilcoxon rank-sum tests were used to compare TCR breadth between groups. TCRdb provides this immuneACCESS table in a form limited to in-frame rearrangements. Some clones are lacking; in checked studies, under half of them reflect an unresolved V gene, and why the rest are absent is not known. D and trimming come from the DNA, and the V and J calls and clone size come from that table. The sample table shows hundreds of thousands of clones, and 89% are seen once. About 1.5% of the sample is taken by the ten largest.

Spanning cysteine to phenylalanine, the CDR3 consists of 14 amino acids. The read is trimmed to its CDR3 DNA, 42 bases read in frame from base 1. V is shortened by 6 bases, J by 3 bases, and the region joining them spans 14 bases. The CDR1 and CDR2 encoded by the germline V gene are KGHSH and LQKENI. What the treatment or condition label conveys for this sample: 15 to 20 received Ad26.COV2.S at low or high dose, single or two shots; about five received placebo; per-sample allocation not given. Repertoires of vaccine and placebo recipients were sequenced from samples taken on day 63 after the first injection. In Cohort 1b, fewer than 30 adults aged 18-55 years were enrolled at a single site in Boston, USA, between 29 July and 7 August 2020. Ad26.COV2.S consisted of a replication-incompetent adenovirus type 26 vector by which a prefusion-stabilized SARS-CoV-2 spike protein from the original Wuhan strain was expressed.

Of note for this clone: No cognate antigen has been identified for it. Base qualities are not provided; no much larger clone lies one nucleotide away.

Study-level results and caveats: Substantial breadth of spike-specific CD8+ and CD4+ T cell responses was reported after vaccination. The authors noted that the TCR breadth and depth analyses may have underestimated total T cell responses. Vaccine and placebo recipients had comparable non-spike TCR breadth, which fits with the vaccine containing only spike. Compared with placebo recipients, Ad26.COV2.S recipients showed higher spike-specific TCR breadth (P = 0.0014). Comparing responses between vaccine doses or regimens was not something the study was powered to do.

Here the sequenced sample was peripheral blood, taken in a trial of Ad26.COV2.S vaccine versus placebo. Recombination connected TRBV18 to TRBJ1-2; a tentative D match to TRBD1 spans 6 bases. This receptor was obtained from a person between 18 and 65 years old who received the Ad26.COV2.S COVID-19 vaccine or a placebo. The DNA sequence follows: TGTGCCAGCTCGGGGGATGCAGGGGACTATGGCTACACCTTC. This gives the protein CASSGDAGDYGYTF. The reference TRBV18 and TRBJ1-2 proteins fill in what lies around the CDR3, so the full variable domain reads NAGVMQNPRHLVRRRGQEARLRCSPMKGHSHVYWYRQLPEEGLKFMVYLQKENIIDESGMPKERFSAEFPKEGPSILRIQQVVRGDSAAYFCASSGDAGDYGYTFGSGTRLTVV.